This T cell receptor beta chain is drawn from a study of identical twins. This clonotype was seen only a few times. V was clipped by 5 bases and J by 7 bases, with 14 bases between them. Germline loops: CDR1 SGHTA, CDR2 FQGTGA. The CDR3 sequence is 13 residues long. TCRdb processed the 5' RACE reads anew with MiXCR; each CDR3 protein has one entry. The sample shows about 690,000 distinct CDR3 sequences, around 20% of them seen only once. The data were also submitted as part of a second study, on T cells expressing NK-cell markers.

This receptor was obtained from a woman younger than 30 in good health. The sample taken for sequencing was PBMCs. The chain employs TRBV7-3 and TRBJ2-5; D is undetermined. CDR3 sequence (DNA): TGTGCCAGCAGCCTACCCCCCCCGGCGACCCAGTACTTC. Encoded protein: CASSLPPPATQYF.